Included here is one T cell receptor (beta chain) sequence, with context. This entry is derived from a study of blood T cell repertoires in COVID-19. Study information: The United States, Italy and Spain supplied acute and convalescent COVID-19 samples. T cells, B-cell-depleted T cells, or PBMCs supplied cDNA or gDNA.

The CDR3 loop spans 15 amino acids. Per the germline V gene, CDR1 is SGHRS and CDR2 is YFSETQ. The junction had 5 bases not matched to a gene; V was cut back by 4 bases and J by 2 bases. The authors' processing: Estimates of nucleated cell counts were drawn from the amplification of reference gene primers. TCRdb's copy holds only in-frame clones and misses some; the assay was immunoSEQ multiplex PCR. V and J calls and clone size are as listed in that table; D and trimming were resolved from the DNA. This repertoire shows approximately 70,000 clones, 88% found once; its top ten account for roughly a fifth.

Specimen: peripheral blood. The receptor's source is a human donor in a cohort sampled during active COVID-19. The rearrangement uses TRBV5-1 and TRBJ2-3; 9 bases line up with TRBD1. The CDR3 protein is CASSLTGGPTDTQYF. The CDR3 DNA follows: TGCGCCAGCAGCCTCACAGGGGGCCCCACAGATACGCAGTATTTT.